The present T cell receptor (beta chain) was sequenced within a study of molecular identifiers for immune sequencing clone quantification (dated by TCRdb to the late 2010s). For the wider study: For a replicate experiment, RNA from approximately 20,000 or 100,000 naive CD8 T cells was divided into five aliquots, of which four were sequenced. CD8 T cells were used in a methods study to benchmark molecular-identifier clustering-based TCR repertoire sequencing (MIDCIRS) and TCR RNA copy counting.

The library relied on PCR. The run used a NextSeq 500. Bulk TCR libraries were prepared as previously described, using TCR primers listed in Table S5. Purification of total RNA was performed with the Qiagen AllPrep DNA/RNA kit. Before any analysis, reads coming from multiple sequencing runs of the same library were combined into one pool. The authors' analysis ran thus. Only reads with exact TCR constant sequence were kept, trimmed to 150 nt, and grouped by their 12-nt molecular barcodes. Reads in each barcode group were sub-clustered using a 15% Levenshtein threshold, and a quality-weighted consensus sequence was built for each RNA molecule. Non-functional sequences were filtered out, along with any lower-count sequence sitting one edit away from another sequence. Barcode sub-clusters with fewer than 20% of the maximum read count were removed, based on fitting two negative binomial distributions. Starting from the raw public reads, TCRdb applied fastp trimming at Q25, assembled clones with MiXCR and retained in-frame beta chains. When rows share a CDR3 protein, they turn into one entry using the most common DNA and genes. The V and J calls here are based on TCRdb, not the publication. The sample table lists 97,000 or so distinct CDR3 sequences, roughly a quarter of them with a count of one. The ten largest clones capture about 0.99% of the sample.

Libraries of naive CD8 T cells were built from 20,000 to 1,000,000 sorted cells, with 10%, 30% or 50% of the purified RNA used. On a BD FACSAria II, naive CD8 T cells were FACS-sorted as CD8+CD4-CCR7+CD45RA+ and collected into RLT Plus buffer. Ten to eleven TCR copies' worth of Jurkat RNA were spiked into about 20,000-1,100,000 naive CD8 T cell samples to test detection sensitivity. CD8 T cells were enriched using RosetteSep CD8+ T Cell Enrichment Cocktail and Ficoll-Paque, and the enriched cells then underwent ACK red cell lysis. Results and caveats for the whole study, not just this receptor: Spiked-in Jurkat TCR RNA equivalent to a single cell was reported to be detectable even among fewer than 1.2 million naive CD8 T cells. Clones above 20 RNA copies held over 98% of molecules in CMV-specific effector cells but under 1% in naive cells. When barcode sub-clustering was left out, chimeric consensus sequences inflated TCR diversity, with chimeras reaching as high as 47%. The sizes of highly expanded clones could end up underestimated when identical TCR molecules share a barcode. Naive libraries contained spiked-in Jurkat TCR RNA (around eleven copies' worth), which is not part of the donor repertoire. About 3 recovered TCR RNA copies per cell were obtained by modeling, versus around 9.8 by digital PCR, implying a capture efficiency of about 30%.

This clonotype has a count of ten or more. The antigen it binds to is not known. The input lacks base qualities; no much larger clone sits a single base away. V is pared back by 1 base and J by 3 bases, with 9 bases lying between the germline termini. The CDR3 sequence holds 14 residues, the cysteine and phenylalanine included. Just CDR3 DNA is preserved here, 42 bases in frame from base 1. As encoded in the germline V gene, CDR1 is LGHNA while CDR2 is YNFKEQ. The chain is made from TRBV4-2 and TRBJ1-1, with the D gene not clear enough to name. Specimen: naive CD8+ T cells from blood, with Jurkat cell RNA spiked in. This specimen's cell subset or site label, per the study, means: FACS-sorted CD8+CD4-CCR7+CD45RA+ naive T cells. The clonotype was recovered from a human donor in good health. Some libraries in this study had Jurkat cell RNA spiked in. The DNA sequence is as follows: TGTGCCAGCAGCCAAGCCAGTGGAGACACTGAAGCTTTCTTT. Its product reads: CASSQASGDTEAFF.